One T cell receptor (beta chain) is described in this entry. The antigen it binds to is not known. No per-base quality is available; no much larger clone lies one base away. Using the deep immunoSEQ assay, multiplex PCR amplified TCR CDR3 regions from genomic DNA. Extracted genomic DNA from each cell subset was spread evenly across all wells of several immunoSEQ 96-well plates, with each plate serving as a replicate. Each replicate PCR for sorted subsets received about 180 ng genomic DNA, equal to about 30,000 T cell genomes. Purified libraries were quantified with a Qubit 3.0 fluorometer, sized on a Bioanalyzer 2100, and re-quantified with the KAPA Library Quantification kit. A separate single-read 150-cycle Illumina NextSeq 550 flow cell was used to sequence each immunoSEQ 96-well plate. In the source study's methods: Because the immunoSEQ output held only junctional sequences and lacked quality scores, the filtering could not match the filtering applied to full-length reads. Sequences were annotated with PyIR, a Python wrapper for IgBLAST v1.9, using IMGT germline references to assign V/J genes and CDR3. Reads were removed for weak V/J assignments (E-value above 1e-6), missing CDR3, stop codons, out-of-frame junctions, or ambiguous translated residues. V3J clonotypes were defined by identical inferred V gene, J gene, and CDR3 amino acid sequence. To compute the percentage overlap between repertoires, the number of shared unique clonotypes was divided by the size of the smaller repertoire. Three approaches were used to assess repertoire richness: RTK rarefaction, the Chao1 estimator, and Recon v2.1 estimates of unobserved clonotypes. Generation probabilities for all TCRbeta clonotypes obtained by the gDNA method from several donors were computed using OLGA. In TCRdb, the immuneACCESS table is reduced to in-frame sequences with V and J assigned. These tables do not hold every clone; where another copy was compared, an unresolved V gene accounts for under half, and the others remain unexplained. That table supplies the V and J calls and clone size; D and trimming were determined from the DNA. Present in this sample are roughly 1,800,000 clones, around 96% of which were seen just once. Of the sample, 0.9% to 1.5% is held by the ten largest clones.

The data originate from a study of shared clonotypes between healthy human individuals (TCRdb year 2020). About the full investigation: The cohort included a few men and a couple of women between 18 and 49 years of age. For each donor, CD4 naive and CD4 memory were each given three plates, CD8 naive was given two plates, and CD8 memory was given one plate. To estimate repertoire size and how much clonotypes are shared between individuals, the study performed deep sequencing of blood TCR repertoires from roughly five healthy adults. Libraries were prepared and TCR repertoires were sequenced by different laboratories using diverse techniques, in order to increase sequencing depth and limit assay-specific biases. Each donor's leukapheresis produced roughly between roughly 0.85 and 9.5 billion PBMCs. General conclusions and limits of the study: Rarefaction of sorted-subset datasets indicated incomplete sequencing despite the large sequencing depth. Estimated clonotype richness was generally larger for naive than for memory subsets. About 4.5% of naive CD4, 3.5% of naive CD8, 2.3% of memory CD4, and approximately 0.39% of memory CD8 clonotypes were shared across several donors. The genetic and exposure-history diversity represented was limited by the small number of donors. Sampling was restricted to blood, and TCR repertoires in tissue are likely to differ from TCR repertoires in blood. Pairwise subsampling led to the expectation that sequencing depth would affect the degree of clonotype sharing among donors. Compared with non-shared clonotypes, clonotypes shared by all four sorted-subset donors had higher generation probabilities.

For the CD8 naive samples, CD45RO-negative cells were positively selected for CCR7, yielding a CD45RA+CCR7+ population from which TemRA cells were excluded. The donors were healthy, HIV-negative adults who had no recently reported acute infections or vaccinations. All donors were Caucasian adults living in Nashville, Tennessee, USA. Blood was collected by leukapheresis, and PBMCs were isolated by Ficoll-Histopaque density gradient centrifugation and then cryopreserved in liquid nitrogen vapor phase. Analytical flow cytometry was used to check the purity and quantity of every magnetically sorted T cell population. Genomic DNA was isolated from every sorted fraction and measured by UV absorbance on a Nanodrop 2000c. The source material was naive CD8+ T cells sorted from blood. In the paper's terms, the cell subset or site label means: CD45RA+CCR7+. The TCR sequence derives from a young man in good health.

At the DNA level, the sequence is TGTGCCAGTGGACTAGCGGCTTCCTACGAGCAGTACTTC. It translates to CASGLAASYEQYF. The V and J segments used are TRBV7-6 and TRBJ2-7, and 10 bases in between align with TRBD2. V and J are trimmed by 9 bases and 1 base, and the gene matches miss 3 bases of the junction. There are 13 amino acids in the CDR3, from cysteine to phenylalanine inclusive. Kept here is only the CDR3 DNA, which spans 39 bases and is read in frame from base 1. Looking up the germline V gene yields CDR1 SGHVS and CDR2 FNYEAQ.